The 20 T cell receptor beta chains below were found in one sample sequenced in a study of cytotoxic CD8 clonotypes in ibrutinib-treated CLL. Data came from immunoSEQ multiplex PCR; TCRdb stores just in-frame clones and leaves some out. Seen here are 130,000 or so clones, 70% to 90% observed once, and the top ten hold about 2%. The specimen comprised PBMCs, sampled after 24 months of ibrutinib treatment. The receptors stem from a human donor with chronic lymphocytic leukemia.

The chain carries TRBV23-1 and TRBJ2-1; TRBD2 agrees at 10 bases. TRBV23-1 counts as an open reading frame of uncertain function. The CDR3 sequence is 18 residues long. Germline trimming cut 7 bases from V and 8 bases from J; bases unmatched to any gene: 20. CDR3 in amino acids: CASTKQGEQREGRDEQFF. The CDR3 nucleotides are TGCGCCAGCACAAAACAGGGGGAACAGCGGGAGGGCCGGGATGAGCAGTTCTTC.

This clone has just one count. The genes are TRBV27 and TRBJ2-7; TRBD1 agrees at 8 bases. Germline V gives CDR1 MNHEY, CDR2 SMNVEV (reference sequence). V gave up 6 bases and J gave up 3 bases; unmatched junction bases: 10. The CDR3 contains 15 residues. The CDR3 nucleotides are TGTGCCAGCAGAGACGGACAGGGTGAGATCTACGAGCAGTACTTC. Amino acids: CASRDGQGEIYEQYF.

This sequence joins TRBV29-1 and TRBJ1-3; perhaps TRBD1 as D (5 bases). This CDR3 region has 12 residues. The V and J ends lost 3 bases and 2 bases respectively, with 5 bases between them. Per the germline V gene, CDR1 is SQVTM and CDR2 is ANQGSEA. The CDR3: CSVDRAGNTIYF. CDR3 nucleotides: TGCAGCGTTGACAGGGCTGGAAACACCATATATTTT. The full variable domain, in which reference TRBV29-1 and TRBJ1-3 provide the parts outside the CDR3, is SAVISQKPSRDICQRGTSLTIQCQVDSQVTMMFWYRQQPGQSLTLIATANQGSEATYESGFVIDKFPISRPNLTFSTLTVSNMSPEDSSIYLCSVDRAGNTIYFGEGSWLTVV.

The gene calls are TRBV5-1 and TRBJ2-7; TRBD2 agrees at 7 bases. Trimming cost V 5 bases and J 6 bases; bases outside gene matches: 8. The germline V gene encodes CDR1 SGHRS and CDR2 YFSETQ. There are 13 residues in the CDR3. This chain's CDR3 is CASSSTSVGEQYF. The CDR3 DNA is TGCGCCAGCAGTTCAACTAGCGTCGGCGAGCAGTACTTC. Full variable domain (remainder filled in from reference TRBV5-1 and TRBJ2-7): KAGVTQTPRYLIKTRGQQVTLSCSPISGHRSVSWYQQTPGQGLQFLFEYFSETQRNKGNFPGRFSGRQFSNSRSEMNVSTLELGDSALYLCASSSTSVGEQYFGPGTRLTVT.

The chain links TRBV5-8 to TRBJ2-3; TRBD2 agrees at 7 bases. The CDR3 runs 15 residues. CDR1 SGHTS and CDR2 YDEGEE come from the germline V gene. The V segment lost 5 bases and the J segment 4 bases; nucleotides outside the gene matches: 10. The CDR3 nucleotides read TGTGCCAGCAGGCTGCCGGGACTAATCGCAGATACGCAGTATTTT. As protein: CASRLPGLIADTQYF.

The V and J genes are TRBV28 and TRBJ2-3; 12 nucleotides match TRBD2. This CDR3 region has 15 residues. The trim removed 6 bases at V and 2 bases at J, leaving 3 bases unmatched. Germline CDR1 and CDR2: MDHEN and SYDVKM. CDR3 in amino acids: CASSRTSGTTDTQYF. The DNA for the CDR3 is TGTGCCAGCAGCCGGACTAGCGGGACCACAGATACGCAGTATTTT.

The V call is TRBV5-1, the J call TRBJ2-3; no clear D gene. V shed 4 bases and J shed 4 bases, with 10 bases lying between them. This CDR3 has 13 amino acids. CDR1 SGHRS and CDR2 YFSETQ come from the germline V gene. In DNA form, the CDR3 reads TGCGCCAGCAGCCTCGATTCCGCAGATACGCAGTATTTT. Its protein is CASSLDSADTQYF.

CDR3 sequence reads: CATSRDGATRTYF. CDR3 DNA: TGTGCCACCAGCAGAGATGGGGCTACAAGAACATACTTC. The chain joins TRBV15 to TRBJ2-5; a weak D match, TRBD1 (5 bases). The CDR3 runs 13 residues. Trimming removed 0 bases from V and 14 bases from J, with 16 bases in between. CDR1 is LNHNV and CDR2 is YYDKDF in the germline V gene (reference sequence).

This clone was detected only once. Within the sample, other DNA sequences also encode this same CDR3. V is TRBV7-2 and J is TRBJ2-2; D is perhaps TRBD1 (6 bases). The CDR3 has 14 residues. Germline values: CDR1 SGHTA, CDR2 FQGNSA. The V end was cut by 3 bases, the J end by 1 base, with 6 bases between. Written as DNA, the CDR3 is TGTGCCAGCAGCTTGGGACAGAACACCGGGGAGCTGTTTTTT. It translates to CASSLGQNTGELFF.

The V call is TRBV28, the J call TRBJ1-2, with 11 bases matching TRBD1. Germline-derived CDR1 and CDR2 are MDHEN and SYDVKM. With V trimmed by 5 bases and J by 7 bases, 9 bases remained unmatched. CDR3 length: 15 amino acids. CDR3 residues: CASSNPGQGGGGYTF. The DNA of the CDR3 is TGTGCCAGCAGTAACCCGGGACAGGGGGGAGGTGGCTACACCTTC.

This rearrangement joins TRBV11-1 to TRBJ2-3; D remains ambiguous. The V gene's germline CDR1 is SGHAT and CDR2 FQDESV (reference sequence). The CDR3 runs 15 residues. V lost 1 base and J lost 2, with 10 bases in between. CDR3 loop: CASSLEGTYTDTQYF. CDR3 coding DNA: TGTGCCAGCAGCTTAGAAGGCACTTACACAGATACGCAGTATTTT.

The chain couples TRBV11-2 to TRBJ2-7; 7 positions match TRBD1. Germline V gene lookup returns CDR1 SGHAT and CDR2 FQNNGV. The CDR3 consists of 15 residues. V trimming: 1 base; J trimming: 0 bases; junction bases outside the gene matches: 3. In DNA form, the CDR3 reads TGTGCCAGCAGCTTAGCGGCAGGGGGCTCCTACGAGCAGTACTTC. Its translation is CASSLAAGGSYEQYF.

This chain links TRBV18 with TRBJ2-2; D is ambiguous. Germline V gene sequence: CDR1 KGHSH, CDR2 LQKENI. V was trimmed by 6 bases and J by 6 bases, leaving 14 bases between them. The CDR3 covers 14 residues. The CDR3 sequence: CASSPDEVAGELFF. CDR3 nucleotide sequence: TGTGCCAGCTCTCCTGACGAGGTGGCCGGGGAGCTGTTTTTT.

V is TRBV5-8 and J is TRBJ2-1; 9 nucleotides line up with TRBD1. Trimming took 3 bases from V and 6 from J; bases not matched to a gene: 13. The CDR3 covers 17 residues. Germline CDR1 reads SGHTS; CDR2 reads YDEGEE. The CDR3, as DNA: TGTGCCAGCAGCTACGGGACAGGGAACAGTGTGGGCAATGAGCAGTTCTTC. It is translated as CASSYGTGNSVGNEQFF.

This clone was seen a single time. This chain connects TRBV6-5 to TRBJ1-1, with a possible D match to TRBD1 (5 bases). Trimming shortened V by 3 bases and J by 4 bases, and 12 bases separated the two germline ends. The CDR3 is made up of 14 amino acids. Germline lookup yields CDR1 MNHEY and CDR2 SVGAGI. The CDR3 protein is CASSYQDMGTEAFF. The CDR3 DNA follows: TGTGCCAGCAGTTATCAGGACATGGGCACTGAAGCTTTCTTT.

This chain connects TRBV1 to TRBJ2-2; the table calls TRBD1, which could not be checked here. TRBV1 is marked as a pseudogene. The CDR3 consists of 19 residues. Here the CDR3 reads CTSSQKGQPALSNTGELFF. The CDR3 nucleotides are TGCACCAGCAGCCAGAAGGGACAGCCGGCCCTATCGAACACCGGGGAGCTGTTTTTT.

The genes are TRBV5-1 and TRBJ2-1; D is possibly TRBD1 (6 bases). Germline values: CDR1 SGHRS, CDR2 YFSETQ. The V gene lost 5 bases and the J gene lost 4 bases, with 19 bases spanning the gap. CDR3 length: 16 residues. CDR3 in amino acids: CASRPTTGSRYNEQFF. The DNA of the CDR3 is TGCGCCAGCAGACCTACTACAGGGTCCCGATACAATGAGCAGTTCTTC.

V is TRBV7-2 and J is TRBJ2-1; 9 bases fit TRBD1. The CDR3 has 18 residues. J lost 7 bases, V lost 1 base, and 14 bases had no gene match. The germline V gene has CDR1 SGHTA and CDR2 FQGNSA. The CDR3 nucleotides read TGTGCCAGCAGCTTAGTCTCGACCGGGACAGGGCGAAAGAATGAGCAGTTCTTC. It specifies CASSLVSTGTGRKNEQFF.

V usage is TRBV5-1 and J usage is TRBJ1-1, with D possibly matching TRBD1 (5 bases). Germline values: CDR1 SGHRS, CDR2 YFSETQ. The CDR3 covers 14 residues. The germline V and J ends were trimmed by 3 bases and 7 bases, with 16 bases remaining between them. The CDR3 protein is CASSSRGPSGEAFF. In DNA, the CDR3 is TGCGCCAGCAGCTCCCGGGGCCCGTCGGGTGAAGCTTTCTTT.

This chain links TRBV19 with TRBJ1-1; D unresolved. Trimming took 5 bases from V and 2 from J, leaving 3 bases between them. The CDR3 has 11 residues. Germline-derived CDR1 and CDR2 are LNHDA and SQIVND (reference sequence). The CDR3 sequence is CASSFNTEAFF. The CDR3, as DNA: TGTGCCAGTAGTTTTAACACTGAAGCTTTCTTT.